Listed below are T cell receptor beta chains from one sample, sequenced in a study of blood T cells in healthy people across ages. TCRdb ran MiXCR on the 5' RACE reads and lists one entry per CDR3 protein. The table shows about 1.1 million distinct CDR3 sequences, with roughly two fifths occurring only once. Sequences were obtained from blood. The source is a man younger than 35 in good health. CDR3s include the opening cysteine and the closing phenylalanine or tryptophan. Each record gives: CDR3 DNA, CDR3 protein, CDR3 length, clone size, J gene, V gene, D gene. D genes are given only for firm matches. Clone size is not always given. Where it is, it says once, few, many or a class for expanded clones.

CDR3 DNA: TGTGCCAGCAGTGAGGGCAGCTCGAACACTGAAGCTTTCTTT; CDR3 protein: CASSEGSSNTEAFF; CDR3 length: 14; clone size: .; J gene: TRBJ1-1; V gene: TRBV2; D gene: .
CDR3 DNA: TGTGCCAGCAGCTTAGAACTAGCGGGGGGCCCTGAGGATGAGCAGTTCTTC; CDR3 protein: CASSLELAGGPEDEQFF; CDR3 length: 17; clone size: .; J gene: TRBJ2-1; V gene: TRBV13; D gene: TRBD2
CDR3 DNA: TGTGCCAGCAGTTACTCGACAAGGGATGAGCAGTTCTTC; CDR3 protein: CASSYSTRDEQFF; CDR3 length: 13; clone size: few; J gene: TRBJ2-1; V gene: TRBV6-5; D gene: .
CDR3 DNA: TGCGCCAGCAGCACTAGGGACAGTCCCAATGAGCAGTTCTTC; CDR3 protein: CASSTRDSPNEQFF; CDR3 length: 14; clone size: .; J gene: TRBJ2-1; V gene: TRBV5-1; D gene: TRBD1
CDR3 DNA: TGTGCCAGCTCCCCTAGCGGGGGGAGCAATGAGCAGTACTTC; CDR3 protein: CASSPSGGSNEQYF; CDR3 length: 14; clone size: .; J gene: TRBJ2-5; V gene: TRBV9; D gene: TRBD2
CDR3 DNA: TGTGCCAGCAGTTTATTTGGGTCAGGGCCGAACACCGGGGAGCTGTTTTTT; CDR3 protein: CASSLFGSGPNTGELFF; CDR3 length: 17; clone size: .; J gene: TRBJ2-2; V gene: TRBV28; D gene: .
CDR3 DNA: TGTGCCAGCAGCCCCGGGACATCCATCGTAGCCTACACCTTC; CDR3 protein: CASSPGTSIVAYTF; CDR3 length: 14; clone size: few; J gene: TRBJ1-2; V gene: TRBV7-6; D gene: .
CDR3 DNA: TGCAGTGCTAGAAGAGTCAGGGGCCCCCTCCGGAATCAGCCCCAGCATTTT; CDR3 protein: CSARRVRGPLRNQPQHF; CDR3 length: 17; clone size: .; J gene: TRBJ1-5; V gene: TRBV20-1; D gene: .
CDR3 DNA: TGTGCCCGCAGCTTAAGGGGATCGAAGGGGGCAAGAATGAACACTGAAGCTTTCTTT; CDR3 protein: CARSLRGSKGARMNTEAFF; CDR3 length: 19; clone size: .; J gene: TRBJ1-1; V gene: TRBV7-2; D gene: TRBD1
CDR3 DNA: TGTGCCAGCAGCCGACAGGATCGGAACACTGAAGCTTTCTTT; CDR3 protein: CASSRQDRNTEAFF; CDR3 length: 14; clone size: .; J gene: TRBJ1-1; V gene: TRBV11-2; D gene: .
CDR3 DNA: TGCAGCGTTGAAGGGAGTGCTAACTATGGCTACACCTTC; CDR3 protein: CSVEGSANYGYTF; CDR3 length: 13; clone size: few; J gene: TRBJ1-2; V gene: TRBV29-1; D gene: .
CDR3 DNA: TGTGCCAGCAGCCTAGCGATGGGGGACTCTGGAAACACCATATATTTT; CDR3 protein: CASSLAMGDSGNTIYF; CDR3 length: 16; clone size: .; J gene: TRBJ1-3; V gene: TRBV7-9; D gene: .
CDR3 DNA: TGCGCCAGCAGCTTGGATAGGGGGGGATCCTACGAGCAGTACTTC; CDR3 protein: CASSLDRGGSYEQYF; CDR3 length: 15; clone size: few; J gene: TRBJ2-7; V gene: TRBV5-1; D gene: .
CDR3 DNA: TGTGCCAGCAGTGGGGACTCCTTCCAAGAGACCCAGTACTTC; CDR3 protein: CASSGDSFQETQYF; CDR3 length: 14; clone size: few; J gene: TRBJ2-5; V gene: TRBV2; D gene: .
CDR3 DNA: TGTGCCAGCAGTTACTCCCAAACAGGGAGGAACACTGAAGCTTTCTTT; CDR3 protein: CASSYSQTGRNTEAFF; CDR3 length: 16; clone size: few; J gene: TRBJ1-1; V gene: TRBV6-5; D gene: .
CDR3 DNA: TGCAGTGCTAGAGAGAATACAAAAAACATTCAGTACTTC; CDR3 protein: CSARENTKNIQYF; CDR3 length: 13; clone size: .; J gene: TRBJ2-4; V gene: TRBV20-1; D gene: .
CDR3 DNA: TGTGCCAGCAACACAGGGGGCACCGGGGAGCTGTTTTTT; CDR3 protein: CASNTGGTGELFF; CDR3 length: 13; clone size: .; J gene: TRBJ2-2; V gene: TRBV6-5; D gene: TRBD1
CDR3 DNA: TGTGCCAGCAGCCGCGGGACAGGCGCGCCGAATCAGCCCCAGCATTTT; CDR3 protein: CASSRGTGAPNQPQHF; CDR3 length: 16; clone size: few; J gene: TRBJ1-5; V gene: TRBV3-1; D gene: TRBD1
CDR3 DNA: TGCGCGGAATCCGACGGGCGAGCAACTAATGAAAAACTGTTTTTT; CDR3 protein: CAESDGRATNEKLFF; CDR3 length: 15; clone size: many; J gene: TRBJ1-4; V gene: TRBV20-1; D gene: .
CDR3 DNA: TGTGCCAGCAGTCAAAATGACGGAGGCGCGGAGACCCAGTACTTC; CDR3 protein: CASSQNDGGAETQYF; CDR3 length: 15; clone size: few; J gene: TRBJ2-5; V gene: TRBV27; D gene: .
CDR3 DNA: TGTGCCAGCATACCGGACGGTAACAATGAGCAGTACTTC; CDR3 protein: CASIPDGNNEQYF; CDR3 length: 13; clone size: .; J gene: TRBJ2-7; V gene: TRBV27; D gene: .
CDR3 DNA: TGTGCCAGCAGCTTAGGCCGGGACAATCAGCCCCAGCATTTT; CDR3 protein: CASSLGRDNQPQHF; CDR3 length: 14; clone size: many; J gene: TRBJ1-5; V gene: TRBV7-2; D gene: .
CDR3 DNA: TGTGCCAGCAGTCGTCTATTCTTGGACAGGGGGAACACTGAAGCTTTCTTT; CDR3 protein: CASSRLFLDRGNTEAFF; CDR3 length: 17; clone size: few; J gene: TRBJ1-1; V gene: TRBV6-6; D gene: TRBD1
CDR3 DNA: TGCGCCAGCAGCCAAGATCGCTGGGGGGGGACTAGCACAGATACGCAGTATTTT; CDR3 protein: CASSQDRWGGTSTDTQYF; CDR3 length: 18; clone size: .; J gene: TRBJ2-3; V gene: TRBV4-3; D gene: TRBD2
CDR3 DNA: TGTGCCATCAGTCCGGGGACAGACAATTCACCCCTCCACTTT; CDR3 protein: CAISPGTDNSPLHF; CDR3 length: 14; clone size: .; J gene: TRBJ1-6; V gene: TRBV10-3; D gene: TRBD1
CDR3 DNA: TGTGCCAGCAGCTTAGCAACCCCCTCCTTTGGGGACGATAATGAGCAGTTCTTC; CDR3 protein: CASSLATPSFGDDNEQFF; CDR3 length: 18; clone size: few; J gene: TRBJ2-1; V gene: TRBV7-6; D gene: .
CDR3 DNA: TGCAGTGCTGAGGAAAAGAGATCGCGCAATCAGCCCCAGCATTTT; CDR3 protein: CSAEEKRSRNQPQHF; CDR3 length: 15; clone size: .; J gene: TRBJ1-5; V gene: TRBV20-1; D gene: .
CDR3 DNA: TGCGCCAGCAGCTTGGCAGGCGGCCTGGAGGCCAACGGCTACACCTTC; CDR3 protein: CASSLAGGLEANGYTF; CDR3 length: 16; clone size: .; J gene: TRBJ1-2; V gene: TRBV5-1; D gene: .
CDR3 DNA: TGTGCCAGCAGTTACTCAGTTGGGGGCTCCTACGAGCAGTACTTC; CDR3 protein: CASSYSVGGSYEQYF; CDR3 length: 15; clone size: .; J gene: TRBJ2-7; V gene: TRBV6-5; D gene: .
CDR3 DNA: TGTGCCAGCAGCTCCCGGACAGAGGGAAACACCATATATTTT; CDR3 protein: CASSSRTEGNTIYF; CDR3 length: 14; clone size: .; J gene: TRBJ1-3; V gene: TRBV9; D gene: .
CDR3 DNA: TGCAGCGTCAGGGAAGAGACCCAGTACTTC; CDR3 protein: CSVREETQYF; CDR3 length: 10; clone size: many; J gene: TRBJ2-5; V gene: TRBV29-1; D gene: .
CDR3 DNA: TGTGCCATCAGTGACACAGGGGAGGCTTTTAACTATGGCTACACCTTC; CDR3 protein: CAISDTGEAFNYGYTF; CDR3 length: 16; clone size: .; J gene: TRBJ1-2; V gene: TRBV10-3; D gene: TRBD1
CDR3 DNA: TGTGCCAGCAGTTACGTGGGCAGCTATGGCTACACCTTC; CDR3 protein: CASSYVGSYGYTF; CDR3 length: 13; clone size: once; J gene: TRBJ1-2; V gene: TRBV6-2/TRBV6-3; D gene: .
CDR3 DNA: TGCGCCAGCAGCTTAGAAGCGGGGTCTGGGGCCAACGTCCTGACTTTC; CDR3 protein: CASSLEAGSGANVLTF; CDR3 length: 16; clone size: few; J gene: TRBJ2-6; V gene: TRBV5-1; D gene: TRBD2
CDR3 DNA: TGCAGTGCTAGAGTCCCGAAGGGGACGGCCTACAATGAGCAGTTCTTC; CDR3 protein: CSARVPKGTAYNEQFF; CDR3 length: 16; clone size: few; J gene: TRBJ2-1; V gene: TRBV20-1; D gene: .
CDR3 DNA: TGTGCCAGCAGTTCCATGGTAACTAATGAAAAACTGTTTTTT; CDR3 protein: CASSSMVTNEKLFF; CDR3 length: 14; clone size: .; J gene: TRBJ1-4; V gene: TRBV12-3/TRBV12-4; D gene: .
CDR3 DNA: TGCAGCGTTGCCCAGGGAGAGGATCAGCCCCAGCATTTT; CDR3 protein: CSVAQGEDQPQHF; CDR3 length: 13; clone size: .; J gene: TRBJ1-5; V gene: TRBV29-1; D gene: .
CDR3 DNA: TGTGCCAGCAGCCGGGGGCTTGGCTATGGCTACACCTTC; CDR3 protein: CASSRGLGYGYTF; CDR3 length: 13; clone size: .; J gene: TRBJ1-2; V gene: TRBV21-1; D gene: .
CDR3 DNA: TGTGCCACCAGCAGAGATCGGATAGCCAAAAACATTCAGTACTTC; CDR3 protein: CATSRDRIAKNIQYF; CDR3 length: 15; clone size: .; J gene: TRBJ2-4; V gene: TRBV15; D gene: .
CDR3 DNA: TGCAGTGCTAGACAGCGGAATCAGCCCCAGCATTTT; CDR3 protein: CSARQRNQPQHF; CDR3 length: 12; clone size: .; J gene: TRBJ1-5; V gene: TRBV20-1; D gene: .
CDR3 DNA: TGCAGTGCAAGACTAGCGGGGGGAGAGCAGTTCTTC; CDR3 protein: CSARLAGGEQFF; CDR3 length: 12; clone size: .; J gene: TRBJ2-1; V gene: TRBV20-1; D gene: TRBD2
CDR3 DNA: TGTGCCAGCAGTTCAACAGGGATAGCCGGGGAGCTGTTTTTT; CDR3 protein: CASSSTGIAGELFF; CDR3 length: 14; clone size: .; J gene: TRBJ2-2; V gene: TRBV12-3/TRBV12-4; D gene: .
CDR3 DNA: TGTGCCGGGAGACTAGCGGGGGAGCAGTTCTTC; CDR3 protein: CAGRLAGEQFF; CDR3 length: 11; clone size: .; J gene: TRBJ2-1; V gene: TRBV30; D gene: TRBD2